The clone carrying this T cell receptor (beta chain) occurred once. The V and J ends lost 5 bases and 3 bases, in that order; junction bases with no gene match: 18. Germline V gene data show CDR1 as KGHSH and CDR2 as LQKENI. The CDR3 covers 18 residues. PCR amplification relied on 60 Vbeta primers (plus 13 Jbeta primers). Here immunoSEQ multiplex PCR was the method, and the copy in TCRdb shows in-frame clones only, minus some. Of about 140,000 clones listed, 75% to 85% are singletons. This record comes from a study of cytomegalovirus exposure and HLA in healthy donors. The chain joins TRBV18 to TRBJ2-7; 8 bases line up with TRBD2. The source material was PBMCs. This TCR was recovered from a woman between 40 and 50 years old in good health and CMV-seropositive. As DNA, the CDR3 is TGTGCCAGCTCAGCGAGGTTCCCAAGTAGCGGGGAATACTACGAGCAGTACTTC. Amino acids: CASSARFPSSGEYYEQYF.